By frequency in the sample, the clone carrying this T cell receptor beta chain is medium-sized. Antigen: not known. The data originate from a study of neurological immune-mediated disorders. General study findings and limits: The repertoires of 18 of 34 multiple sclerosis patients fell into one related-CDR3 cluster (a possible signature) under phylogenetic grouping. HTLV-1-associated myelopathy led in TCR clonal expansion, while multiple sclerosis ranked lowest, below healthy controls.

With 10-nucleotide random UMIs, 5'RACE was used to make the cDNA. TCRdb re-derived calls from the 5' RACE reads in MiXCR, one entry per CDR3 protein. The profile shows about 25,000 distinct CDR3 sequences, over 3% of them singletons. PBMCs stored at -80 C, numbering 2 million, were the origin of the unsorted libraries. V lost 3 bases, J lost 2 bases, and 16 bases lay in between. The CDR3 is 16 residues long. Specimen: PBMCs. This chain connects TRBV12-3 or TRBV12-4 to TRBJ1-2; D not certain. The clonotype originates from a woman aged 30 to 39 with multiple sclerosis. CDR3 sequence reads: CASSFGMGLRNYGYTF. Written as DNA, the CDR3 is TGTGCCAGCAGTTTCGGGATGGGCTTAAGAAACTATGGCTACACCTTC.